These 21 T cell receptor beta chains came from one sample sequenced in a study of blood T cell repertoires in COVID-19. The assay was immunoSEQ multiplex PCR, and TCRdb's table has in-frame clones only and misses some. The table has more than 150,000 clones, around 90% seen once; the top ten hold 2% to 2.5%. The sample consisted of PBMCs or T cells enriched from blood (not recorded which). The receptors were sampled from a woman in her 30s who had recovered from COVID-19.

The V gene is TRBV7-3, the J gene TRBJ1-1, with D perhaps matching TRBD1 (5 bases). The CDR3 has 15 residues. Germline V gene data show CDR1 as SGHTA and CDR2 as FQGTGA. V gave up 5 bases and J gave up 5 bases, with 18 bases separating them. The CDR3 loop reads CASSPRDSSWTEAFF. CDR3 sequence (DNA): TGTGCCAGCAGCCCCCGGGACTCATCGTGGACTGAAGCTTTCTTT.

This clone showed up just once. The chain employs TRBV29-1 and TRBJ1-5, with a tentative D call TRBD1 (5 bases). Germline-derived CDR1 and CDR2 are SQVTM and ANQGSEA. The CDR3 extends over 15 amino acids. CDR3 DNA sequence: TGCAGGAGAGACCGGGAGAAGGGGCTAAATCAGCCCCAGCATTTT. Translation gives CRRDREKGLNQPQHF.

The genes are TRBV5-1 and TRBJ2-7, with TRBD2 matching 13 bases. From germline, CDR1 is SGHRS and CDR2 YFSETQ. Trimming at V came to 7 bases and at J to 7 bases, leaving 11 bases not matched to a gene. The CDR3 consists of 15 residues. The CDR3 DNA follows: TGCGCCAGCCGACTAGCGGGAGGCCGAGGGAAGGAGCAGTACTTC. Protein sequence: CASRLAGGRGKEQYF.

J is TRBJ2-5 and V is TRBV24-1; no firm D call. CDR3 length equals 13 residues. Per the germline V gene, CDR1 is KGHDR and CDR2 is SFDVKD. With 2 bases removed from V and 0 bases from J, the gap between germline ends came to 3 bases. The CDR3 region has the DNA TGTGCCACCAGTGATTCGGACCAAGAGACCCAGTACTTC. Encoded protein: CATSDSDQETQYF.

The genes are TRBV7-2 and TRBJ2-1; 8 bases are shared with TRBD2. Germline V gene sequence: CDR1 SGHTA, CDR2 FQGNSA. The CDR3 has 12 residues. The V gene end was trimmed by 4 bases and the J gene end by 9 bases; junction bases not matched to a gene: 2. Written as DNA, the CDR3 is TGTGCCAGCAGCTCCGGACTAGCTGAGCAGTTCTTC. Translated: CASSSGLAEQFF.

The chain couples TRBV18 to TRBJ1-1; D call uncertain. There are 13 residues in the CDR3. Germline assignment: CDR1 KGHSH and CDR2 LQKENI. The V gene lost 3 bases and the J gene lost 8 bases, with 13 bases spanning the gap. The CDR3 region has the DNA TGTGCCAGCTCACCTTCCGAGAATTCCGAAGCTTTCTTT. It yields the protein CASSPSENSEAFF.

The chain employs TRBV2 and TRBJ2-1; a possible D gene is TRBD2 (6 bases). This CDR3 region has 14 residues. Germline V lookup: CDR1 SNHLY, CDR2 FYNNEI. Deletions cut 9 bases from V and 5 bases from J, with 17 bases between. The CDR3 region has the DNA TGTGCCAGAGGCGGGACGAGGTTAAACAATGAGCAGTTCTTC. This gives the protein CARGGTRLNNEQFF.

The chain uses TRBV7-2 and TRBJ2-1; 9 positions match TRBD2. This CDR3 contains 16 residues. V shed 4 bases, J shed 6 bases, and the junction held 10 bases outside the gene matches. Germline V lookup: CDR1 SGHTA, CDR2 FQGNSA. The CDR3 spells CASSSPLLAGANEQFF. The DNA of the CDR3 is TGTGCCAGCAGCTCACCACTACTAGCGGGCGCCAATGAGCAGTTCTTC.

This clone was recorded at least ten times. The rearrangement links TRBV7-8 to TRBJ2-1; D remains unclear. The V end lost 4 bases, the J end lost 3 bases, and 16 bases lay between the germline ends. Germline CDR1 reads SGHVS; CDR2 reads FQNEAQ. This CDR3 is built from 16 residues. The CDR3 DNA reads as TGTGCCAGCAGCTCCCGTGGAGAGCACGTCTACAATGAGCAGTTCTTC. Encoded protein: CASSSRGEHVYNEQFF.

This clone came up many times. The rearrangement joins TRBV4-2 to TRBJ1-3; TRBD1 matches 7 bases. J lost 0 bases, V lost 0 bases, and 20 bases had no gene match. Germline V CDR1 and CDR2: LGHNA, YNFKEQ. The CDR3 is 22 amino acids. The CDR3 region is CASSQDRGRLGGLLSSGNTIYF. CDR3 DNA: TGTGCCAGCAGCCAAGATAGGGGGCGACTAGGAGGGCTACTTAGCTCTGGAAACACCATATATTTT.

On this clone: Other DNA sequences in this sample translate to the same CDR3. The chain recombines TRBV5-1 with TRBJ2-7; D possibly corresponds to TRBD2 (5 bases). CDR3 length: 13 amino acids. Trimming cost V 0 bases and J 4 bases, with 8 bases left between them. CDR1 and CDR2 (germline): SGHRS, YFSETQ. CDR3 amino acids: CASSLAGSYEQYF. The CDR3 DNA follows: TGCGCCAGCAGCTTGGCGGGATCTTACGAGCAGTACTTC.

The chain employs TRBV19 and TRBJ1-3; no reliable D call. From germline, CDR1 is LNHDA and CDR2 SQIVND (reference sequence). V dropped 1 base and J dropped 0 bases, with 10 bases sitting between them. This CDR3 spans 16 amino acids. The CDR3: CASSIAGILSGNTIYF. The CDR3 DNA sequence: TGTGCCAGTAGTATAGCCGGGATCCTCTCTGGAAACACCATATATTTT.

The chain combines TRBV7-2 with TRBJ1-3; possibly TRBD1 for D (5 bases). The CDR3 is 16 residues long. Trimming cost V 4 bases and J 1 base, with 14 bases left between them. CDR1 and CDR2 from the germline V gene are SGHTA and FQGNSA. CDR3 sequence (DNA): TGTGCCAGCAGCTGGGCAGGGATAGAGTCTGGAAACACCATATATTTT. Translating gives CASSWAGIESGNTIYF.

The genes are TRBV7-2 and TRBJ2-7, with 7 bases that match TRBD1. This CDR3 spans 15 amino acids. After removal of 5 bases from V and 2 bases from J, the junction contained 9 bases not matched to a gene. CDR1 and CDR2 from the germline V gene are SGHTA and FQGNSA. The CDR3 loop reads CASSPRQGATYEQYF. DNA for the CDR3: TGTGCCAGCAGCCCCCGACAGGGAGCCACCTACGAGCAGTACTTC.

This chain uses TRBV4-2 with TRBJ1-1; unclear D gene. V dropped 4 bases and J dropped 0 bases, with 18 bases sitting between them. Germline CDR1 is LGHNA and CDR2 is YNFKEQ. The CDR3 runs 17 residues. In nucleotides, the CDR3 is TGTGCCAGCAGCCCCTTGGGCGGGAGAGGGATGAACACTGAAGCTTTCTTT. This gives the protein CASSPLGGRGMNTEAFF.

The chain links TRBV5-4 to TRBJ2-4; 8 positions match TRBD1. CDR1 is SGHNT, CDR2 YYREEE, per germline (reference sequence). Germline trimming cut 4 bases from V and 7 bases from J; bases unmatched to any gene: 10. This CDR3 region has 15 residues. CDR3 sequence reads: CASSPQTGETNIQYF. The DNA of the CDR3 is TGTGCCAGCAGCCCTCAGACAGGGGAGACCAACATTCAGTACTTC.

The V gene is TRBV5-1, the J gene TRBJ2-7; TRBD1 might be the D (5 bases). Germline CDR1 is SGHRS and CDR2 is YFSETQ. The length of the CDR3 is 13 residues. The ends were cut back, 2 bases at V and 3 bases at J, with 9 bases in the middle. The CDR3 coding sequence is TGCGCCAGCAGCTTTCAGACAGACTACGAGCAGTACTTC. It encodes CASSFQTDYEQYF.

V and J are TRBV5-1 and TRBJ1-2; no definite D call. This CDR3 contains 13 residues. The germline V gene has CDR1 SGHRS and CDR2 YFSETQ. Trimming took 5 bases from V and 2 from J, leaving 10 bases between them. In DNA, the CDR3 is TGCGCCAGCAGACCAGGCTCAAACTATGGCTACACCTTC. Translating it yields CASRPGSNYGYTF. Combining the CDR3 with reference TRBV5-1 and TRBJ1-2 gives the whole variable domain KAGVTQTPRYLIKTRGQQVTLSCSPISGHRSVSWYQQTPGQGLQFLFEYFSETQRNKGNFPGRFSGRQFSNSRSEMNVSTLELGDSALYLCASRPGSNYGYTFGSGTRLTVV.

This chain links TRBV7-9 with TRBJ1-1; maybe TRBD1 (5 bases). Germline lookup yields CDR1 SEHNR and CDR2 FQNEAQ (reference sequence). Trimming stripped 2 bases from V and 0 bases from J, with 10 bases between. The CDR3 is made up of 15 amino acids. The CDR3 loop is CASSLRLGLNTEAFF. The CDR3 DNA is TGTGCCAGCAGCTTAAGGCTGGGGCTGAACACTGAAGCTTTCTTT.

This sequence joins TRBV3-1 (or the pseudogene TRBV3-2) and TRBJ1-5, with D unresolved. The CDR3 is 14 amino acids. Trimming removed 2 bases from V and 4 bases from J, with 9 bases in between. Germline loops: CDR1 LGHDT, CDR2 YNNKEL (reference sequence). The CDR3 DNA reads as TGTGCCAGCAGCCAAAACAGTGGGAATCAGCCCCAGCATTTT. It encodes CASSQNSGNQPQHF.

The gene calls are TRBV15 and TRBJ1-5; D ambiguous. CDR3 size: 15 residues. Deletions cut 3 bases from V and 0 bases from J, with 9 bases between. Per the germline V gene, CDR1 is LNHNV and CDR2 is YYDKDF (reference sequence). CDR3 nucleotide sequence: TGTGCCACCAGCAGCACAACAGATAGCAATCAGCCCCAGCATTTT. Translated: CATSSTTDSNQPQHF.